A selection of T cell receptor beta chains follows, all from one sample in a study of shared clonotypes between healthy human individuals. Profiled with immunoSEQ multiplex PCR; TCRdb holds only in-frame clones, not every one. The sample records around 720,000 clones, approximately 73% being singletons. Sequenced input: memory CD4+ T cells sorted from blood. The source is a young woman in good health. CDR3s include the opening cysteine and the closing phenylalanine or tryptophan. Fields, in order: V gene, D gene, clone size, J gene, CDR3 protein, CDR3 DNA. D genes are given only for firm matches. Not all rows give a size; the values are once, few, many and, for expanded clones, a class.

V gene: TRBV27
D gene: NA
clone size: NA
J gene: TRBJ2-5
CDR3 protein: CASSFSYQETQYF
CDR3 DNA: TGTGCCAGCAGTTTCTCTTACCAAGAGACCCAGTACTTC

V gene: TRBV5-1
D gene: NA
clone size: NA
J gene: TRBJ1-3
CDR3 protein: CASSLAELLTGNTIYF
CDR3 DNA: TGCGCCAGCAGCTTGGCCGAGCTCCTGACTGGAAACACCATATATTTT

V gene: TRBV6-5
D gene: NA
clone size: NA
J gene: TRBJ1-2
CDR3 protein: CASSSERGYTF
CDR3 DNA: TGTGCCAGCAGTTCCGAGAGAGGCTACACCTTC

V gene: TRBV7-2
D gene: NA
clone size: few
J gene: TRBJ2-3
CDR3 protein: CASSLNYISTDTQYF
CDR3 DNA: TGTGCCAGCAGCTTAAATTATATCTCCACAGATACGCAGTATTTT

V gene: TRBV10-3
D gene: TRBD1
clone size: few
J gene: TRBJ2-7
CDR3 protein: CAISEYTQGALGEQYF
CDR3 DNA: TGTGCCATCAGTGAGTATACCCAGGGGGCGCTGGGTGAGCAGTACTTC

V gene: TRBV5-1
D gene: TRBD2
clone size: NA
J gene: TRBJ2-3
CDR3 protein: CASSLVVRREAPSAYF
CDR3 DNA: TGCGCCAGCAGCTTGGTGGTCCGGCGGGAGGCCCCTTCTGCGTATTTT

V gene: TRBV27
D gene: TRBD1
clone size: NA
J gene: TRBJ2-7
CDR3 protein: CASKSGTGNYYEQYF
CDR3 DNA: TGTGCCAGCAAGAGCGGGACAGGGAATTACTACGAGCAGTACTTC

V gene: TRBV19
D gene: NA
clone size: few
J gene: TRBJ1-5
CDR3 protein: CASSIWGTSNQPQHF
CDR3 DNA: TGTGCCAGTAGTATATGGGGGACCAGCAATCAGCCCCAGCATTTT

V gene: TRBV19
D gene: NA
clone size: NA
J gene: TRBJ1-5
CDR3 protein: CAHTPFGGKRQPQHF
CDR3 DNA: TGTGCCCACACCCCCTTCGGGGGTAAGCGTCAGCCCCAGCATTTT

V gene: TRBV5-1
D gene: NA
clone size: NA
J gene: TRBJ2-5
CDR3 protein: CASSSGQPQETQYF
CDR3 DNA: TGCGCCAGCAGCTCGGGCCAACCCCAAGAGACCCAGTACTTC

V gene: TRBV5-1
D gene: NA
clone size: NA
J gene: TRBJ2-5
CDR3 protein: CASARGGETQYF
CDR3 DNA: TGCGCCAGCGCAAGGGGAGGAGAGACCCAGTACTTC

V gene: TRBV28
D gene: NA
clone size: NA
J gene: TRBJ2-1
CDR3 protein: CASSLPPVDEQFF
CDR3 DNA: TGTGCCAGCAGTTTACCCCCCGTGGATGAGCAGTTCTTC

V gene: TRBV4-1
D gene: TRBD1
clone size: NA
J gene: TRBJ2-6
CDR3 protein: CASSQDGQGAGANVLTF
CDR3 DNA: TGCGCCAGCAGCCAAGATGGGCAGGGGGCTGGGGCCAACGTCCTGACTTTC

V gene: TRBV9
D gene: TRBD2
clone size: NA
J gene: TRBJ2-5
CDR3 protein: CASSANLAGQETQYF
CDR3 DNA: TGTGCCAGCAGCGCCAACCTAGCGGGGCAAGAGACCCAGTACTTC

V gene: TRBV7-6
D gene: TRBD2
clone size: NA
J gene: TRBJ2-7
CDR3 protein: CASSLGLAGVEQYF
CDR3 DNA: TGTGCCAGCAGCTTAGGGCTAGCGGGAGTCGAGCAGTACTTC

V gene: TRBV18
D gene: TRBD1
clone size: NA
J gene: TRBJ1-1
CDR3 protein: CASSRDTGGWGTEAFF
CDR3 DNA: TGTGCCAGCTCACGAGACACAGGGGGCTGGGGCACTGAAGCTTTCTTT

V gene: TRBV5-1
D gene: NA
clone size: NA
J gene: TRBJ2-5
CDR3 protein: CASSLGAGTDTILQETQYF
CDR3 DNA: TGCGCCAGCAGCTTGGGCGCGGGGACGGACACAATACTCCAAGAGACCCAGTACTTC

V gene: TRBV5-1
D gene: TRBD1
clone size: NA
J gene: TRBJ1-5
CDR3 protein: CASSWTGDGQPQHF
CDR3 DNA: TGCGCCAGCAGCTGGACAGGGGATGGTCAGCCCCAGCATTTT

V gene: TRBV4-1
D gene: TRBD2
clone size: NA
J gene: TRBJ2-7
CDR3 protein: CASSQDVLAGPYEQYF
CDR3 DNA: TGCGCCAGCAGCCAAGATGTACTAGCGGGGCCCTACGAGCAGTACTTC

V gene: TRBV11-2
D gene: TRBD1
clone size: NA
J gene: TRBJ1-3
CDR3 protein: CASSPDRAAGNTIYF
CDR3 DNA: TGTGCCAGCAGCCCCGACAGGGCGGCAGGAAACACCATATATTTT

V gene: TRBV6-5
D gene: NA
clone size: NA
J gene: TRBJ1-5
CDR3 protein: CASSYGGSNQPQHF
CDR3 DNA: TGTGCCAGCAGTTACGGGGGTAGCAATCAGCCCCAGCATTTT

V gene: TRBV28
D gene: NA
clone size: NA
J gene: TRBJ2-7
CDR3 protein: CASSFLGTDRREQYF
CDR3 DNA: TGTGCCAGCAGTTTTCTCGGGACCGATCGTCGGGAGCAGTACTTC